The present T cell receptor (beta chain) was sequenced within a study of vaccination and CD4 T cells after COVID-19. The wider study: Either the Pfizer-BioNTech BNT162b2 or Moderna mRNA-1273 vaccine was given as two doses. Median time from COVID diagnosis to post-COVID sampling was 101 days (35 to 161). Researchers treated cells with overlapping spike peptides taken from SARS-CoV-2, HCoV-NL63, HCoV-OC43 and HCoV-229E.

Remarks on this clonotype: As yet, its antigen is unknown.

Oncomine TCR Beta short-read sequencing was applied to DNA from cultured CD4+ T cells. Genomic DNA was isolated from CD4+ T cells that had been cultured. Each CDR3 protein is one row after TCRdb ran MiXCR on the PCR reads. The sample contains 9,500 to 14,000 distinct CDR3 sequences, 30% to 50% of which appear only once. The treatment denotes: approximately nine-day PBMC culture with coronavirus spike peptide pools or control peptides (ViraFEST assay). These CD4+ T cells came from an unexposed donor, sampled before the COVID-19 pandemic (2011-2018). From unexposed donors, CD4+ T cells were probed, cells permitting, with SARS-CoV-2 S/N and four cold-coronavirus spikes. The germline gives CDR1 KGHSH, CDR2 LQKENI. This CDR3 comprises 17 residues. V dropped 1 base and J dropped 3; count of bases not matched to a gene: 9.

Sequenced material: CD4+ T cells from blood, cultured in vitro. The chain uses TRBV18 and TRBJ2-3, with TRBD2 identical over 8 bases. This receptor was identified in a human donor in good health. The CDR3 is CASSPLRTGGQTDTQYF. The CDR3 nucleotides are TGTGCCAGCTCACCACTGAGGACGGGAGGGCAGACAGATACGCAGTATTTT.